These 16 T cell receptor beta chains were all obtained from the same sample, sequenced in a study of T cells in Graves' hyperthyroidism and ophthalmopathy. Amplified TCR beta CDR3 regions came from RNA transcripts. The TCR CDR3 was amplified in a first-round RT-PCR using the HTBI primer set. TCRdb reprocessed the multiplex PCR reads with MiXCR, giving one entry per CDR3 protein. Of some 510,000 distinct CDR3 sequences in the sample, around 20% were seen once. Sequencing used blood. The receptors derive from a man younger than 35 with Graves' hyperthyroidism.

The V call is TRBV7-8, the J call TRBJ2-7; D ambiguous. Per germline, CDR1 SGHVS and CDR2 FQNEAQ. CDR3 length: 12 amino acids. Between the trimmed V and J ends, which lost 7 bases and 1 base, there was a span of 8 bases. The CDR3 sequence is CASIDGSYEQYF. The CDR3 DNA follows: TGTGCCAGCATTGACGGGTCCTACGAGCAGTACTTC.

The rearrangement joins TRBV6-2 or TRBV6-3 to TRBJ1-2, with D possibly TRBD1 on 6 matching bases. Germline lookup yields CDR1 MNHEY and CDR2 SVGEGT. This CDR3 spans 15 amino acids. Trimming took 5 bases from V and 0 from J, leaving 13 bases between them. The CDR3 spells CASSPWTEANYGYTF. The CDR3 nucleotides read TGTGCCAGCAGTCCTTGGACAGAAGCTAACTATGGCTACACCTTC.

This clonotype was observed many times. The rearrangement uses TRBV20-1 and TRBJ2-5; D is unresolved. The CDR3 length is 14 residues. The germline V and J ends were trimmed by 0 bases and 2 bases, with 10 bases remaining between them. CDR1 and CDR2 from the germline V gene are DFQATT and SNEGSKA (reference sequence). CDR3 DNA: TGCAGTGCTAGAGATAGAAACGAGCAAGAGACCCAGTACTTC. Translation gives CSARDRNEQETQYF.

In its sample, this clonotype was seen many times. One junction end disagrees with the germline gene, perhaps due to a read error. The gene calls are TRBV20-1 and TRBJ2-7; D is perhaps TRBD1 (6 bases). The CDR3 is 13 residues long. The germline CDR1 and CDR2 sequences are DFQATT and SNEGSKA (reference sequence). CDR3 loop: CSAHTPTVDSMKF. The CDR3 DNA reads TGCAGTGCTCACACCCCGACGGTGGACAGTATGAAATTC.

The rearrangement uses TRBV6-1 and TRBJ2-5; D remains ambiguous. Per the germline V gene, CDR1 is MNHNS and CDR2 is SASEGT. Between the trimmed V and J ends, which lost 1 base and 7 bases, there was a span of 19 bases. The length of the CDR3 is 16 residues. The CDR3 region is CASSEEWGPGRWTQYF. CDR3 DNA sequence: TGTGCCAGCAGTGAAGAGTGGGGTCCGGGTCGATGGACCCAGTACTTC.

The V and J genes are TRBV20-1 and TRBJ1-2; D may be TRBD1 (6 bases). CDR1 is DFQATT and CDR2 is SNEGSKA in the germline V gene (reference sequence). There are 16 residues in the CDR3. V shed 1 base and J shed 8 bases, with 23 bases lying between them. The CDR3 sequence is CSARGISGDKPGGYTF. Written as DNA, the CDR3 is TGCAGTGCTAGAGGGATCTCAGGGGACAAACCGGGGGGCTACACCTTC.

In this sample, this clonotype turned up many times. The CDR3 end shows no conserved phenylalanine or tryptophan, and so a read error is likely. This rearrangement joins TRBV11-3 to TRBJ1-1; D is possibly TRBD1 (5 bases). The V end lost 5 bases, the J end lost 3 bases, and 16 bases lay between the germline ends. Per the germline V gene, CDR1 is SGHNT and CDR2 is YENEEA. The CDR3 consists of 15 residues. CDR3 sequence: CASSLSGGRHTEAFL. The CDR3 nucleotides are TGTGCCAGCAGCCTTTCCGGGGGACGGCACACTGAAGCTTTCTTA.

The V gene is TRBV6-5, the J gene TRBJ2-5; TRBD2 agrees at 11 bases. The CDR3 length is 16 residues. Germline trimming cut 4 bases from V and 7 bases from J; bases unmatched to any gene: 11. Germline V lookup: CDR1 MNHEY, CDR2 SVGAGI. The CDR3 DNA sequence: TGTGCCAGCAGTTTCGGGACTAGCGGAGGTCAGGGGACCCAGTACTTC. The encoded protein is CASSFGTSGGQGTQYF.

The chain couples TRBV5-6 to TRBJ2-2, with 13 bases lining up with TRBD2. Looked up from germline, CDR1 is SGHDT and CDR2 is YYEEEE. J gave up 4 bases and V 5 bases, and 8 bases lay outside the gene matches. The CDR3 runs to 17 residues. The CDR3 reads CASSISRTSGGTGELFF. In DNA form, the CDR3 reads TGTGCCAGCAGTATATCCCGGACTAGCGGGGGCACCGGGGAGCTGTTTTTT.

This clonotype turned up a few times. The chain employs TRBV15 and TRBJ2-7; D possibly corresponds to TRBD2 (6 bases). V was cut by 5 bases and J by 13 bases, with 18 bases left in between. Germline CDR1 LNHNV, CDR2 YYDKDF (reference sequence). CDR3 length: 12 residues. This CDR3 is CATSRDFSFLYF. As DNA, the CDR3 is TGTGCCACCAGCCGGGACTTCTCGTTCCTATACTTC.

This clonotype was recorded at least ten times. The chain employs TRBV5-5 and TRBJ2-5; perhaps TRBD2 as D (5 bases). The germline V gene has CDR1 SGHKS and CDR2 YYEKEE (reference sequence). Trimming took 0 bases from V and 3 from J, leaving 12 bases between them. The CDR3 spans 15 residues. The CDR3 sequence is CASSLVRGREETQYF. The CDR3, as DNA: TGTGCCAGCAGCTTGGTCCGGGGTAGGGAAGAGACCCAGTACTTC.

At least ten counts were recorded for this clonotype. The chain employs TRBV11-1 and TRBJ1-1, with 7 bases identical to TRBD1. This CDR3 contains 17 residues. CDR1 and CDR2 from the germline V gene are SGHAT and FQDESV (reference sequence). Germline trimming cut 5 bases from V and 1 base from J; bases unmatched to any gene: 13. The CDR3: CASSGVPRGRRNTEAFF. The CDR3 DNA reads as TGTGCCAGCAGCGGAGTCCCGAGGGGGCGCCGGAACACTGAAGCTTTCTTT.

The table lists this clonotype with many counts. The genes are TRBV5-5 and TRBJ2-7; D is unclear. Germline-derived CDR1 and CDR2 are SGHKS and YYEKEE (reference sequence). V lost 2 bases, J lost 2 bases, and 14 bases lay in between. The CDR3 consists of 15 residues. The CDR3 here is CASSFLDLLTYEQYF. CDR3 bases: TGTGCCAGCAGCTTCCTCGACCTTCTTACCTACGAGCAGTACTTC.

This clonotype has just a few counts. The V and J genes are TRBV28 and TRBJ2-2, with TRBD2 matching over 12 bases. The germline gives CDR1 MDHEN, CDR2 SYDVKM. The J segment lost 7 bases and the V segment lost 4 bases, leaving 7 bases of the junction unmatched. This CDR3 is 16 amino acids long. CDR3 bases: TGTGCCAGCAGTTCGGCTAGCGGGGGGGCTGGCGGGGAGCTGTTTTTT. This gives the protein CASSSASGGAGGELFF.

Ten or more counts support this clonotype. The chain employs TRBV28 and TRBJ2-7, with D possibly TRBD1 on 6 matching bases. Trimming took off 7 bases at V and 1 base at J, with 14 bases between the two ends. CDR3 size: 14 residues. Germline CDR1 and CDR2: MDHEN and SYDVKM. For the CDR3, the DNA is TGTGCCAGCATGTTGGGGGCGCCATCCTACGAGCAGTACTTC. This translates into CASMLGAPSYEQYF.

This clonotype was detected ten times or more. The V and J genes are TRBV6-2 or TRBV6-3 and TRBJ2-2, with 12 bases identical to TRBD2. Germline-derived CDR1 and CDR2 are MNHEY and SVGEGT. CDR3 length equals 19 residues. With V trimmed by 2 bases and J by 1 base, 8 bases remained unmatched. This chain's CDR3 is CASSYPNPTSGGNTGELFF. DNA for the CDR3: TGTGCCAGCAGTTACCCGAATCCGACTAGCGGGGGGAACACCGGGGAGCTGTTTTTT.